This TCR beta chain was found in a study of shared clonotypes between healthy human individuals. Points on this clone: This sample also contains other DNA sequences that code for the same CDR3.

Clones were sequenced by immunoSEQ multiplex PCR, and TCRdb holds only the in-frame ones, with some missing. The table lists approximately 1,000,000 clones, around three quarters of them singletons, with more than 0.85% in the top ten. CDR1 and CDR2 from the germline V gene are MNHNS and SASEGT. Deletions cut 8 bases from V and 2 bases from J, with 12 bases between. The CDR3 runs 13 residues. The TCR originated in a young man in good health. Some clones in this sample may be carry-over from other donors' samples. Sequenced material: memory CD4+ T cells from PBMCs. Specified subset: CD45RA-negative fraction. The V call is TRBV6-1, the J call TRBJ1-1, with D hard to call. The CDR3 DNA reads as TGTGCCAGCTCCTCTCAGGCAAACACTGAAGCTTTCTTT. As protein: CASSSQANTEAFF.